The 10 T cell receptor beta chains below were found in one sample sequenced in a study of T cells in Graves' hyperthyroidism and ophthalmopathy. Authors of the study amplified TCR beta CDR3 regions from RNA transcripts. An initial round of RT-PCR targeting the TCR CDR3 relied on the HTBI primer set. TCRdb processed the multiplex PCR reads anew with MiXCR; each CDR3 protein has one entry. The data hold some 200,000 distinct CDR3 sequences, with 17% observed a single time. The source material was blood. The receptors were gathered from a man aged 50-59 years with Graves' hyperthyroidism.

With regard to this clonotype: A read error may be the cause here, since a much bigger clone is one base away. This rearrangement joins TRBV11-2 to TRBJ2-1, with D perhaps matching TRBD2 (6 bases). Trimming took 0 bases from V and 9 from J, leaving 15 bases between them. CDR3 size: 15 residues. Germline-derived CDR1 and CDR2 are SGHAT and FQNNGV. This CDR3 is CASSLDGGGYAEQFF. The CDR3 DNA reads TGTGCCAGCAGCTTAGATGGAGGAGGGTATGCTGAGCAGTTCTTC.

The chain has TRBV5-5 and TRBJ2-1, with D hard to call. Germline lookup yields CDR1 SGHKS and CDR2 YYEKEE (reference sequence). Trimming shortened V by 2 bases and J by 15 bases, and 18 bases separated the two germline ends. The CDR3 is made up of 13 amino acids. The CDR3 sequence is CASSLEEGAPPFF. The CDR3 bases are TGTGCCAGCAGCTTAGAAGAAGGTGCCCCCCCGTTCTTC.

As to this clonotype: A junction boundary mismatches the germline segment, possibly from a read error. This chain joins TRBV28 and TRBJ2-7, with D possibly matching TRBD2 (5 bases). This CDR3 contains 16 residues. CDR1 and CDR2 from the germline V gene are MDHEN and SYDVKM. The CDR3 loop reads CASSLWQDSRAYGQYF. CDR3 DNA sequence: TGTGCCAGCAGTTTATGGCAGGACTCCCGAGCCTACGGGCAGTACTTC.

With respect to this clonotype: A much larger clonotype is one base distant, so this may be a read error. The chain couples TRBV2 to TRBJ1-2; the D is unclear. The CDR3 length is 12 residues. CDR1 is SNHLY, CDR2 FYNNEI, per germline. The CDR3 loop reads CAGSQHNYGYTF. Here the CDR3 DNA reads TGTGCCGGCAGCCAACATAACTATGGCTACACCTTC.

As concerns this clonotype: A read error is possible here, since a much larger clone lies one base away. The V call is TRBV29-1, the J call TRBJ2-7, with TRBD1 matching 7 bases. The CDR3 is 15 residues long. Per the germline V gene, CDR1 is SQVTM and CDR2 is ANQGSEA. J gave up 7 bases and V 0 bases, and 12 bases lay outside the gene matches. For the CDR3, the DNA is TGCAGCGTTGAAGAAGAACAGGGGTACAACAATGAGCAGTACTTC. Translation gives CSVEEEQGYNNEQYF.

The sample holds a few counts of this clonotype. DNA for the CDR3: TGTGCCAGCAGCCCGGTTGGGTCAACCTACGAGCAGTACTTC. Translated, it gives CASSPVGSTYEQYF. The gene calls are TRBV7-9 and TRBJ2-7; D call uncertain. This CDR3 comprises 14 residues. Trimming removed 5 bases from V and 2 bases from J, with 13 bases in between. Germline CDR1 reads SEHNR; CDR2 reads FQNEAQ (reference sequence).

This clonotype showed up just a few times. The V and J genes are TRBV4-2 and TRBJ1-5, with D possibly being TRBD1 (5 bases). The germline V and J ends were trimmed by 7 bases and 1 base, with 14 bases remaining between them. The length of the CDR3 is 15 residues. The V gene's germline CDR1 is LGHNA and CDR2 YNFKEQ. The CDR3 DNA sequence: TGTGCCAGCACCCCGACAGAAGGGAGCAATCAGCCCCAGCATTTT. Translating it yields CASTPTEGSNQPQHF.

This clonotype appeared a few times. The chain combines TRBV18 with TRBJ1-6; D remains unclear. The germline V and J ends were trimmed by 2 bases and 7 bases, with 12 bases remaining between them. The CDR3 is made up of 15 amino acids. The germline V gene encodes CDR1 KGHSH and CDR2 LQKENI. The CDR3 sequence is CASSPETGSNSPLHF. Here the CDR3 DNA reads TGTGCCAGCTCACCAGAGACGGGTTCCAATTCACCCCTCCACTTT. Full variable domain (missing parts from reference TRBV18 and TRBJ1-6): NAGVMQNPRHLVRRRGQEARLRCSPMKGHSHVYWYRQLPEEGLKFMVYLQKENIIDESGMPKERFSAEFPKEGPSILRIQQVVRGDSAAYFCASSPETGSNSPLHFGNGTRLTVT.

The chain is built from TRBV5-4 and TRBJ2-1; D is ambiguous. Germline assignment: CDR1 SGHNT and CDR2 YYREEE (reference sequence). V lost 1 base to trimming and J lost 2 bases, with 10 bases between them. This CDR3 region has 15 residues. Here the CDR3 DNA reads TGTGCCAGCAGCTTGAGCCAGCGTACCTACAATGAGCAGTTCTTC. Translating gives CASSLSQRTYNEQFF. The complete variable domain, with remaining parts taken from reference TRBV5-4 and TRBJ2-1, reads ETGVTQSPTHLIKTRGQQVTLRCSSQSGHNTVSWYQQALGQGPQFIFQYYREEENGRGNFPPRFSGLQFPNYSSELNVNALELDDSALYLCASSLSQRTYNEQFFGPGTRLTVL.

V usage is TRBV6-2 or TRBV6-3 and J usage is TRBJ1-5, with 10 bases that match TRBD1. There are 16 residues in the CDR3. The germline CDR1 and CDR2 sequences are MNHEY and SVGEGT. The ends lost 6 bases at V and 3 bases at J; junction bases unmatched: 8. The CDR3 nucleotides are TGTGCCAGCAGGCGACAGGGGGCTGGGATCAATCAGCCCCAGCATTTT. It codes for CASRRQGAGINQPQHF.